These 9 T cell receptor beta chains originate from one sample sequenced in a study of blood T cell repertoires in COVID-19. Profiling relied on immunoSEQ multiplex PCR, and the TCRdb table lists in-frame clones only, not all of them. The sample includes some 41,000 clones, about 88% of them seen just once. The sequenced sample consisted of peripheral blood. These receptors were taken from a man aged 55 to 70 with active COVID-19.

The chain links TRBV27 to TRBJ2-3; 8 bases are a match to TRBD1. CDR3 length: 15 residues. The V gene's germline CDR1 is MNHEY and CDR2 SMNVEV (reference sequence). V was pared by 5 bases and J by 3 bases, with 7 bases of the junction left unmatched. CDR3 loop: CASSPGQGRTDTQYF. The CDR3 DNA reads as TGTGCCAGCAGTCCCGGACAGGGAAGGACAGATACGCAGTATTTT.

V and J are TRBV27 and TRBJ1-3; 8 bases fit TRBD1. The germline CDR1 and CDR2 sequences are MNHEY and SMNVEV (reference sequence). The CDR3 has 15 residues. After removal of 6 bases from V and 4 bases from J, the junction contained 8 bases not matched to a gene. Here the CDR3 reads CASSLDRGGGNTIYF. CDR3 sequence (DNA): TGTGCCAGCAGCCTAGACAGGGGAGGGGGAAACACCATATATTTT.

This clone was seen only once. The CDR3 reads CASSLERGRRTEAFF. CDR3 coding DNA: TGTGCCAGCAGCTTGGAAAGGGGGCGAAGGACTGAAGCTTTCTTT. The gene calls are TRBV5-4 and TRBJ1-1; 7 bases match TRBD1. Germline values: CDR1 SGHNT, CDR2 YYREEE (reference sequence). This CDR3 is 15 amino acids long. V was pared by 0 bases and J by 5 bases, with 7 bases of the junction left unmatched.

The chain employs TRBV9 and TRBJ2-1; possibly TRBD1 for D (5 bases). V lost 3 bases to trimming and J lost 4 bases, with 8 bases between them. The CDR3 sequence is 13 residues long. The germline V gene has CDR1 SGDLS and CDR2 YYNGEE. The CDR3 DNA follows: TGTGCCAGCAGCGCAGGGAATTACAATGAGCAGTTCTTC. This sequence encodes CASSAGNYNEQFF.

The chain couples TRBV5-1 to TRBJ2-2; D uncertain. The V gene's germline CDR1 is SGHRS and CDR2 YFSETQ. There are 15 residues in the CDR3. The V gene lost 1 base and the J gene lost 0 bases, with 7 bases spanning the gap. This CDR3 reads CASSLTESNTGELFF. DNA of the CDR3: TGCGCCAGCAGCTTGACAGAGTCGAACACCGGGGAGCTGTTTTTT.

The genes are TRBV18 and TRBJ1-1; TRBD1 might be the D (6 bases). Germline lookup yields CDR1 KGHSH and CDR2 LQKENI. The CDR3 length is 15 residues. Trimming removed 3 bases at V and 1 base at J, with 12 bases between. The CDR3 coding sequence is TGTGCCAGCTCACCGTTGACAGGCCGGAACACTGAAGCTTTCTTT. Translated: CASSPLTGRNTEAFF.

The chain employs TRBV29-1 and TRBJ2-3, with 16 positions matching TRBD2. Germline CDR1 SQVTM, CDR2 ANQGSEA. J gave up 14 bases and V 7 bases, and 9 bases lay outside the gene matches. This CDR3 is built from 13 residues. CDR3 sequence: CSGTGTSGGGAYF. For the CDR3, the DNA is TGCAGCGGAACCGGGACTAGCGGGGGGGGCGCGTATTTT.

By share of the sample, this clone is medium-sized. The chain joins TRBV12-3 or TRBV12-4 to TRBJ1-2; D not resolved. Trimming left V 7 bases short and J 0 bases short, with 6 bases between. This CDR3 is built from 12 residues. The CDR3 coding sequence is TGTGCCAGCAAAATATCTAACTATGGCTACACCTTC. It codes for CASKISNYGYTF.

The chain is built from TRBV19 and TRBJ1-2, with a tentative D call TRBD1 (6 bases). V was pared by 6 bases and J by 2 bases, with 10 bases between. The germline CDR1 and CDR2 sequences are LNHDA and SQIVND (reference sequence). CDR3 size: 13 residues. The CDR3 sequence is CASSSTGNYGYTF. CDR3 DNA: TGTGCCAGTAGCAGCACAGGGAACTATGGCTACACCTTC.